Listed here are 27 T cell receptor beta chains from one sample, sequenced in a study of blood T cell repertoires in COVID-19 (TCRdb year 2020). The protocol used for the library was the immunoSEQ multiplex PCR assay. TCRdb provides this immuneACCESS table in a form limited to in-frame rearrangements. Some clones are lacking; in checked studies, under half of them reflect an unresolved V gene, and why the rest are absent is not known. This sample has 140,000 to 150,000 clones in its table, and over 75% of those were observed once. The ten biggest clones cover more than 4% of the sample. Sequences were obtained from peripheral blood. The source of these receptors is a woman in her fifties or sixties with acute or convalescent COVID-19.

The chain uses TRBV21-1 and TRBJ2-1; the D call in the table, TRBD1, was not verified against the DNA. TRBV21-1 is marked as a pseudogene. CDR3 length: 16 residues. The CDR3 region is CASSKVQQGEYNEQFF. The CDR3 DNA reads as TGTGCCAGCAGCAAAGTACAACAGGGGGAATACAATGAGCAGTTCTTC.

The chain links TRBV3-1 (or the pseudogene TRBV3-2) to TRBJ1-5; a weak D match, TRBD1 (5 bases). The CDR3 contains 13 residues. Trimming left V 2 bases short and J 9 bases short, with 11 bases between. Germline CDR1 reads LGHDT; CDR2 reads YNNKEL (reference sequence). The CDR3 nucleotides read TGTGCCAGCAGCCAAAGGGGCCTCGGGCCCCAGCATTTT. The encoded protein is CASSQRGLGPQHF.

This clone was detected only once. The chain joins TRBV10-3 to TRBJ1-5, with 7 bases fitting TRBD1. This CDR3 comprises 14 residues. The J segment lost 7 bases and the V segment lost 2 bases, leaving 5 bases of the junction unmatched. Germline V gene data show CDR1 as ENHRY and CDR2 as SYGVKD. This CDR3 reads CAISEAGGFQPQHF. The CDR3 coding sequence is TGTGCCATCAGTGAGGCAGGGGGTTTCCAGCCCCAGCATTTT.

This clone was detected only a few times. This sequence joins TRBV2 and TRBJ2-7; D gene uncertain. V was clipped by 0 bases and J by 2 bases, with 11 bases between them. Germline V gene lookup returns CDR1 SNHLY and CDR2 FYNNEI. The CDR3 is 15 amino acids. The CDR3 nucleotides are TGTGCCAGCAGTGAAGCTCACAGCTCAGCCTACGAGCAGTACTTC. Translated, it gives CASSEAHSSAYEQYF. Together with reference TRBV2 and TRBJ2-7, the CDR3 gives the full variable domain: EPEVTQTPSHQVTQMGQEVILRCVPISNHLYFYWYRQILGQKVEFLVSFYNNEISEKSEIFDDQFSVERPDGSNFTLKIRSTKLEDSAMYFCASSEAHSSAYEQYFGPGTRLTVT.

The gene calls are TRBV18 and TRBJ1-6, with TRBD1 matching over 10 bases. V lost 4 bases, J lost 8 bases, and 8 bases stayed unmatched. Germline-derived CDR1 and CDR2 are KGHSH and LQKENI. The CDR3 extends over 16 amino acids. CDR3 sequence: CASSLIGQGVDSPLHF. CDR3 in DNA: TGTGCCAGCTCACTTATCGGACAGGGGGTGGATTCACCCCTCCACTTT.

CDR3 sequence reads: CASSLGQDNGYTF. CDR3 bases: TGTGCCAGCAGCTTAGGACAGGATAATGGCTACACCTTC. The J gene is TRBJ1-2, the V gene TRBV7-6, with a weak D call TRBD1 (6 bases). V lost 1 base and J lost 6, with 9 bases in between. The CDR3 is 13 amino acids. Germline loops: CDR1 SGHVS, CDR2 FNYEAQ.

J is TRBJ2-7 and V is TRBV4-1, with 7 bases fitting TRBD1. The CDR3 is 20 amino acids. V trimming: 1 base; J trimming: 4 bases; junction bases outside the gene matches: 22. Per germline, CDR1 MGHRA and CDR2 YSYEKL. The DNA for the CDR3 is TGCGCCAGCAGCCAAGGGGAAAACAGGGGATCAGGCGTCTCGGCTTACGAGCAGTACTTC. The encoded protein is CASSQGENRGSGVSAYEQYF.

The chain carries TRBV7-2 and TRBJ1-1; a weak D match, TRBD1 (6 bases). CDR1 SGHTA and CDR2 FQGNSA come from the germline V gene. The CDR3 contains 15 residues. V was clipped by 0 bases and J by 1 base, with 9 bases between them. The CDR3 loop is CASSLATGWNTEAFF. CDR3 coding DNA: TGTGCCAGCAGCTTAGCTACAGGGTGGAACACTGAAGCTTTCTTT.

The chain has TRBV7-2 and TRBJ1-2, with TRBD1 as a possible D gene (5 bases). CDR1 and CDR2 from the germline V gene are SGHTA and FQGNSA. Deletions cut 2 bases from V and 6 bases from J, with 10 bases between. This CDR3 spans 13 amino acids. The CDR3 nucleotides read TGTGCCAGCAGCTTATTAGGAGGGGATGGCTACACCTTC. Amino acids: CASSLLGGDGYTF. Based on the CDR3 plus reference TRBV7-2 and TRBJ1-2, the full variable domain is GAGVSQSPSNKVTEKGKDVELRCDPISGHTALYWYRQSLGQGLEFLIYFQGNSAPDKSGLPSDRFSAERTGGSVSTLTIQRTQQEDSAVYLCASSLLGGDGYTFGSGTRLTVV.

This clone occurred once. CDR3 loop: CASSFNRITDTQYF. Written as DNA, the CDR3 is TGTGCCAGCAGCTTCAACAGGATCACAGATACGCAGTATTTT. The chain carries TRBV7-2 and TRBJ2-3, with D perhaps TRBD1 (5 bases). Germline assignment: CDR1 SGHTA and CDR2 FQGNSA. Trimming shortened V by 3 bases and J by 2 bases, and 9 bases separated the two germline ends. This CDR3 comprises 14 residues.

This clone has a handful of counts. V and J are TRBV4-1 and TRBJ1-4, with 8 bases lining up with TRBD1. V was clipped by 1 base and J by 7 bases; unmatched bases: 5. Germline V gene lookup returns CDR1 MGHRA and CDR2 YSYEKL. This CDR3 comprises 15 residues. Written as DNA, the CDR3 is TGCGCCAGCAGCCAAGGGGGACAGGTGGCTGAAAAACTGTTTTTT. Amino acids: CASSQGGQVAEKLFF.

This clone occurred once. J is TRBJ1-2 and V is TRBV2; D uncertain. Trimming removed 2 bases at V and 8 bases at J, with 12 bases between. CDR3 length: 13 amino acids. The germline V gene encodes CDR1 SNHLY and CDR2 FYNNEI. This CDR3 is CASSESGVGGYTF. The CDR3 bases are TGTGCCAGCAGTGAATCCGGGGTAGGAGGCTACACCTTC. The full variable domain, in which reference TRBV2 and TRBJ1-2 provide the parts outside the CDR3, is EPEVTQTPSHQVTQMGQEVILRCVPISNHLYFYWYRQILGQKVEFLVSFYNNEISEKSEIFDDQFSVERPDGSNFTLKIRSTKLEDSAMYFCASSESGVGGYTFGSGTRLTVV.

The CDR3 loop reads CASLAANSYQPQHF. The CDR3 region has the DNA TGTGCCAGTTTGGCCGCCAACAGCTATCAGCCCCAGCATTTT. The V call is TRBV19, the J call TRBJ1-5; D is unclear. Germline V gene data show CDR1 as LNHDA and CDR2 as SQIVND (reference sequence). With 8 bases removed from V and 5 bases from J, the gap between germline ends came to 16 bases. The CDR3 consists of 14 residues.

This clone appeared many times. This sequence joins TRBV7-2 and TRBJ1-4, with D unresolved. The CDR3 loop spans 14 amino acids. Trimming removed 0 bases from V and 4 bases from J, with 6 bases in between. CDR1 SGHTA and CDR2 FQGNSA come from the germline V gene. CDR3 amino acids: CASSLATINEKLFF. CDR3 DNA: TGTGCCAGCAGCTTAGCCACAATTAATGAAAAACTGTTTTTT. Filled out from reference TRBV7-2 and TRBJ1-4, the complete variable domain reads GAGVSQSPSNKVTEKGKDVELRCDPISGHTALYWYRQSLGQGLEFLIYFQGNSAPDKSGLPSDRFSAERTGGSVSTLTIQRTQQEDSAVYLCASSLATINEKLFFGSGTQLSVL.

V usage is TRBV6-5 and J usage is TRBJ1-2, with D perhaps matching TRBD1 (5 bases). The CDR3 extends over 13 amino acids. V was trimmed by 2 bases and J by 5 bases, leaving 9 bases between them. Per germline, CDR1 MNHEY and CDR2 SVGAGI. This CDR3 reads CASSYVTGYGYTF. The DNA of the CDR3 is TGTGCCAGCAGTTACGTAACAGGTTATGGCTACACCTTC.

This chain uses TRBV4-2 with TRBJ1-6; D gene uncertain. The CDR3 contains 16 residues. From germline, CDR1 is LGHNA and CDR2 YNFKEQ. V lost 0 bases to trimming and J lost 4 bases, with 10 bases between them. The CDR3 nucleotides read TGTGCCAGCAGCCAAGACTGGGCAGATTATAATTCACCCCTCCACTTT. It is translated as CASSQDWADYNSPLHF.

The J gene is TRBJ2-7, the V gene TRBV27, with a tentative D call TRBD2 (5 bases). The ends were cut back, 2 bases at V and 3 bases at J, with 23 bases in the middle. Germline V gene sequence: CDR1 MNHEY, CDR2 SMNVEV (reference sequence). The CDR3 contains 18 residues. CDR3 in DNA: TGTGCCAGCAGTTTAGGTGGAGGTTTGAGGGTTAAAGGCTACGAGCAGTACTTC. This translates into CASSLGGGLRVKGYEQYF.

The chain employs TRBV9 and TRBJ2-5; no firm D call. Germline CDR1 reads SGDLS; CDR2 reads YYNGEE. This CDR3 comprises 13 residues. The V end lost 4 bases, the J end lost 1 base, and 8 bases lay between the germline ends. The CDR3 DNA reads as TGTGCCAGCAGCCCACACCTCCAAGAGACCCAGTACTTC. This encodes CASSPHLQETQYF.

The genes are TRBV7-8 and TRBJ2-5; 7 bases map to TRBD2. Trimming at V came to 1 base and at J to 2 bases, leaving 1 base not matched to a gene. Germline lookup yields CDR1 SGHVS and CDR2 FQNEAQ. This CDR3 has 14 amino acids. CDR3 sequence: CASSLELAQETQYF. The CDR3 DNA follows: TGTGCCAGCAGCTTAGAACTAGCGCAAGAGACCCAGTACTTC.

The chain recombines TRBV6-5 with TRBJ1-1, with D hard to call. The CDR3 sequence is 14 residues long. The V end was cut by 7 bases, the J end by 1 base, with 13 bases between. From germline, CDR1 is MNHEY and CDR2 SVGAGI. The CDR3 coding sequence is TGTGCCAGCAATTCCCTTTCAGGGAACACTGAAGCTTTCTTT. Residues: CASNSLSGNTEAFF.

V and J are TRBV18 and TRBJ1-2, with D possibly being TRBD1 (6 bases). Germline V gene data show CDR1 as KGHSH and CDR2 as LQKENI. Trimming removed 8 bases from V and 7 bases from J, with 20 bases in between. The CDR3 is 14 amino acids. The CDR3 loop is CASADRNRVGGYTF. DNA of the CDR3: TGTGCCAGCGCCGACCGGAACAGGGTTGGTGGCTACACCTTC.

V and J are TRBV7-2 and TRBJ1-5, with D unresolved. The V and J ends lost 3 bases and 3 bases respectively, with 12 bases between them. This CDR3 region has 15 residues. Germline V gene lookup returns CDR1 SGHTA and CDR2 FQGNSA. CDR3 region: CASSLYREANQPQHF. CDR3 nucleotide sequence: TGTGCCAGCAGCTTGTACCGGGAAGCCAATCAGCCCCAGCATTTT.

V is TRBV3-1 (or the pseudogene TRBV3-2) and J is TRBJ1-2, with unresolved D. CDR1 is LGHDT and CDR2 is YNNKEL in the germline V gene (reference sequence). V lost 0 bases, J lost 4 bases, and 12 bases lay in between. The CDR3 runs to 15 residues. CDR3 sequence reads: CASSQDTSRGYGYTF. In DNA form, the CDR3 reads TGTGCCAGCAGCCAAGATACCAGCCGGGGCTATGGCTACACCTTC.

The chain is built from TRBV24-1 and TRBJ1-2; maybe TRBD1 (6 bases). Trimming removed 3 bases at V and 8 bases at J, with 15 bases between. Germline V gives CDR1 KGHDR, CDR2 SFDVKD. The CDR3 has 14 residues. CDR3 coding DNA: TGTGCCACCAGTGATGCCAGCTATGGGGGCGGCTACACCTTC. Protein: CATSDASYGGGYTF.

A single count supports this clone. The chain recombines TRBV6-4 with TRBJ2-1, with D tentatively TRBD2 (7 bases). The ends were cut back, 3 bases at V and 5 bases at J, with 14 bases in the middle. This CDR3 is 15 amino acids long. Per the germline V gene, CDR1 is MRHNA and CDR2 is SNTAGT. In nucleotides, the CDR3 is TGTGCCAGCAGTGAAAAGGGGGGGGAGGACAATGAGCAGTTCTTC. This encodes CASSEKGGEDNEQFF.

The chain recombines TRBV21-1 with TRBJ1-4; the table's D call of TRBD1 was not tested on the DNA. TRBV21-1 is shown as a pseudogene. This CDR3 spans 11 amino acids. The CDR3 region is CASSPSEKLFF. The CDR3 nucleotides read TGTGCCAGCAGCCCCAGTGAAAAACTGTTTTTT.

J is TRBJ2-3 and V is TRBV3-1 (or the pseudogene TRBV3-2); 9 nucleotides align to TRBD2. The CDR3 runs 16 residues. Germline-derived CDR1 and CDR2 are LGHDT and YNNKEL (reference sequence). The V gene end was trimmed by 1 base and the J gene end by 8 bases; junction bases not matched to a gene: 10. CDR3 DNA: TGTGCCAGCAGCCAAGCGGACTTTAGCGGGGGCCCTACGCAGTATTTT. Translated, it gives CASSQADFSGGPTQYF.